Detailed here is one TCR beta chain. Its antigen specificity is not known. One end of the junction varies from germline; a read error may be responsible. The sample is drawn from a study of shared clonotypes between healthy human individuals (dated by TCRdb to the early 2020s). Background on the whole study: The cohort comprised a couple of women and a few men aged 18 to 49 years. For each donor, CD4 naive and CD4 memory were each run on three plates, CD8 naive on two plates, and CD8 memory on one plate. Between about 0.8 and 8.9 billion PBMCs per donor were obtained by leukapheresis. Different laboratories and diverse techniques were used to prepare libraries and sequence TCR repertoires, to increase sequencing depth and limit assay-specific biases. Blood TCR repertoires of about five healthy adults were deeply sequenced to estimate repertoire size and the extent of clonotype sharing between individuals. Study-wide conclusions, independent of this receptor: Sampling was restricted to blood, and TCR repertoires in tissue are likely to differ from TCR repertoires in blood. Naive subsets generally had larger estimated clonotype richness than memory subsets did. About 5% of naive CD4, approximately 3.7% of naive CD8, 2.3% of memory CD4, and around 0.4% of memory CD8 clonotypes were shared across several donors. Compared with non-shared clonotypes, the clonotypes found in all four sorted-subset donors had higher generation probabilities. Rarefaction of sorted-subset datasets indicated incomplete sequencing despite the large sequencing depth. The genetic and exposure-history diversity represented was limited by the small number of donors. Based on pairwise subsampling, the degree of clonotype sharing among donors was expected to be affected by sequencing depth.

The CDR3 sequence holds 17 residues, the cysteine and phenylalanine included. CDR3 DNA is the only sequence kept; it has 51 bases, read in frame from the first base. In the germline V gene, CDR1 corresponds to SGHRS and CDR2 to YFSETQ. TCR CDR3 regions were amplified from genomic DNA by multiplex PCR using the deep immunoSEQ assay. Extracted genomic DNA from each cell subset was distributed evenly across all wells of several immunoSEQ 96-well plates, and each plate was treated as a replicate. For sorted subsets, 150 to 200 ng genomic DNA, equal to 25,000 to 35,000 T cell genomes, was loaded into each replicate PCR. Purified libraries were quantified with a Qubit 3.0 fluorometer, sized on a Bioanalyzer 2100, and re-quantified with the KAPA Library Quantification kit. A separate single-read 150-cycle Illumina NextSeq 550 flow cell was used to sequence each immunoSEQ 96-well plate. Concerning the study's data processing: Because only junctional sequences without quality scores were contained in the immunoSEQ output, filtering matching that applied to full-length reads could not be performed. Sequences were annotated with PyIR, a Python wrapper for IgBLAST v1.9, and V/J genes and CDR3 were assigned using IMGT germline references. Reads were removed for weak V/J assignments (E-value above 1e-6), missing CDR3, stop codons, out-of-frame junctions, or ambiguous translated residues. A V3J clonotype was defined by an identical inferred V gene, J gene, and CDR3 amino acid sequence. Percentage overlap between repertoires was computed as shared unique clonotypes divided by the size of the smaller repertoire. RTK rarefaction, the Chao1 estimator, and Recon v2.1 estimates of unobserved clonotypes were used to assess repertoire richness. For all TCRbeta clonotypes obtained by the gDNA method from several donors, generation probabilities were computed with OLGA. Held by TCRdb, this immuneACCESS table contains in-frame sequences only and omits some clones. Under half of the omission traces to an unresolved V gene where checked; the cause of the rest is unknown. V and J calls and clone size are those listed in that table; D and trimming were worked out from the DNA. Present in this sample are about 2.2 million clones, just over 90% of which were seen just once. The ten largest account for about 1.5% of the sample.

CD8 naive samples were obtained by positive selection for CCR7 among CD45RO-negative cells, yielding a CD45RA+CCR7+ population from which TemRA cells were excluded. The donors were healthy, HIV-negative adults who had no recently reported acute infections or vaccinations. Only Caucasian adults living in Nashville, Tennessee, USA were represented among the donors. Blood was collected by leukapheresis, and PBMCs were isolated by Ficoll-Histopaque density gradient centrifugation and then cryopreserved in liquid nitrogen vapor phase. Analytical flow cytometry was used to check the purity and quantity of each magnetically sorted T cell population. Genomic DNA was isolated from every sorted fraction and measured by UV absorbance on a Nanodrop 2000c.

Sequenced sample: naive CD8+ T cells from PBMCs. The cell subset or site label corresponds to: CD45RA+CCR7+. The chain couples TRBV5-1 to TRBJ2-3; the junction holds 8 bases that match TRBD2. The clonotype originates from a young man in good health. Some clones in this sample may be carry-over from other donors' samples. The DNA sequence is given as TGCGCCAGCAGCTTGGAGGGTCTAGCGGGCGAGCACAGATACGCAGTGTTT. The resulting protein is CASSLEGLAGEHRYAVF.